Each of the 9 T cell receptor beta chains below was sequenced from the same sample in a study of spatial heterogeneity in lung cancer. TCRdb independently ran MiXCR on the 5' RACE reads; one entry per CDR3 protein. Counted here are fewer than 20,000 distinct CDR3 sequences, less than 9.5% occurring once; the ten biggest clones make up around 20%. Stated time point: blood at routine non-recurrence follow-up after resection. Sequences were derived from PBMCs, sampled at follow-up. Every receptor here comes from a male donor with early-stage non-small cell lung cancer.

This clonotype came up many times. V is TRBV28 and J is TRBJ2-7; D unclear. V lost 5 bases and J lost 2, with 7 bases in between. There are 12 residues in the CDR3. Germline V gene sequence: CDR1 MDHEN, CDR2 SYDVKM. CDR3 DNA: TGTGCCAGCAGTCCGACGGCCTACGAGCAGTACTTC. Its protein product is CASSPTAYEQYF.

This clonotype was detected many times. This sequence joins TRBV6-1 and TRBJ1-1, with 7 bases fitting TRBD1. Germline trimming cut 3 bases from V and 1 base from J; bases unmatched to any gene: 8. The germline V gene encodes CDR1 MNHNS and CDR2 SASEGT. The CDR3 is 16 amino acids. The CDR3 here is CASSDIGTVSNTEAFF. The CDR3 bases are TGTGCCAGCAGTGATATAGGGACAGTGTCGAACACTGAAGCTTTCTTT.

At least ten counts were recorded for this clonotype. The rearrangement uses TRBV5-1 and TRBJ1-4, with a possible D match to TRBD1 (6 bases). The ends were cut back, 4 bases at V and 5 bases at J, with 12 bases in the middle. The CDR3 covers 14 residues. Per the germline V gene, CDR1 is SGHRS and CDR2 is YFSETQ. The CDR3 DNA follows: TGCGCCAGCAGCATGACAGGCGGAAATGAAAAACTGTTTTTT. Its translation: CASSMTGGNEKLFF.

This clonotype showed up many times. The rearrangement uses TRBV19 and TRBJ2-7; D might be TRBD1 (5 bases). Trimming stripped 0 bases from V and 0 bases from J, with 6 bases between. The CDR3 runs to 14 residues. The germline V gene has CDR1 LNHDA and CDR2 SQIVND (reference sequence). The DNA of the CDR3 is TGTGCCAGTAGTATAGAAGGGGCCTCCTACGAGCAGTACTTC. Translating it yields CASSIEGASYEQYF.

The table lists this clonotype with many counts. The chain carries TRBV7-9 and TRBJ1-2; D is unclear. V was shortened by 9 bases and J by 5 bases, with 13 bases between the two germline ends. This CDR3 has 12 residues. CDR1 and CDR2 from the germline V gene are SEHNR and FQNEAQ (reference sequence). CDR3 in DNA: TGTGCCAGTGTCGAGAGCCCTTATGGCTACACCTTC. Translated, it gives CASVESPYGYTF.

This clonotype was detected ten times or more. V and J are TRBV27 and TRBJ2-7; TRBD1 aligns across 9 bases. The CDR3 is 16 residues long. V shed 4 bases and J 5 bases; nucleotides not matched to a gene: 12. Germline CDR1 MNHEY, CDR2 SMNVEV (reference sequence). The CDR3: CASSSRETGGRHEQYF. CDR3 sequence (DNA): TGTGCCAGCAGTTCTCGCGAGACAGGGGGAAGACACGAGCAGTACTTC.

As regards this clonotype: Possible read error: a much larger clone is one base away. The chain couples TRBV7-9 to TRBJ1-5, with D maybe TRBD1 (5 bases). V lost 3 bases and J 5 bases, leaving 8 bases between the germline ends. Per germline, CDR1 SEHNR and CDR2 FQNEAQ (reference sequence). The CDR3 covers 13 residues. The CDR3 nucleotides are TGTGCCAGCAGCTTCTCCAGGGATCAGCCCCAGCATTTT. This encodes CASSFSRDQPQHF.

This clonotype was detected ten times or more. CDR3 loop: CASSLGGGAGGDTQYF. CDR3 nucleotides: TGTGCCAGCAGCTTAGGTGGTGGAGCGGGCGGAGATACGCAGTATTTT. The genes are TRBV7-9 and TRBJ2-3; possibly TRBD2 for D (6 bases). The germline CDR1 and CDR2 sequences are SEHNR and FQNEAQ (reference sequence). The CDR3 extends over 16 amino acids. Trimming cost V 1 base and J 5 bases, with 16 bases left between them.

The table lists this clonotype with many counts. The chain couples TRBV7-9 to TRBJ2-1; a possible D gene is TRBD1 (6 bases). Trimming removed 5 bases from V and 15 bases from J, with 17 bases in between. In germline, CDR1 is SEHNR, CDR2 FQNEAQ (reference sequence). The CDR3 spans 12 residues. CDR3 sequence (DNA): TGTGCCAGCAGCCCAGTGGGGCCACAGGGGTTCTTC. Protein: CASSPVGPQGFF.